This paragraph reports one T cell receptor (beta chain). Antigen specificity is unknown. This sample was taken from a study of shared clonotypes between healthy human individuals. On the study more broadly: Donor composition was two women and three men, aged 18 to 49.

The method was immunoSEQ multiplex PCR; TCRdb's version includes in-frame clones alone and lacks a portion of them. The table lists millions of clones, 95% of them singletons. General study findings and limits: Naive CD4 clonotypes overlapped across a few donors at approximately 4.5%. The generation probabilities recorded for non-shared clonotypes fell below those of clonotypes shared by all four donors.

Germline trimming cut 4 bases from V and 7 bases from J; bases unmatched to any gene: 11. This CDR3 is 16 amino acids long. Germline assignment: CDR1 SGHRS and CDR2 YFSETQ. Adult donors, all healthy and HIV-negative, had no recent acute infections or vaccinations. Sequencing input: naive CD4+ T cells sorted from blood. The subset here: CD45RA+ positively selected. V is TRBV5-1 and J is TRBJ2-2; TRBD2 matches at 9 bases. The sequence was obtained from a man between 18 and 35 years old in good health. The CDR3 reads CASSPLGLASGGELFF. The CDR3 DNA reads as TGCGCCAGCAGCCCACTAGGACTAGCGTCGGGCGGGGAGCTGTTTTTT. The full variable domain, in which reference TRBV5-1 and TRBJ2-2 provide the parts outside the CDR3, is KAGVTQTPRYLIKTRGQQVTLSCSPISGHRSVSWYQQTPGQGLQFLFEYFSETQRNKGNFPGRFSGRQFSNSRSEMNVSTLELGDSALYLCASSPLGLASGGELFFGEGSRLTVL.